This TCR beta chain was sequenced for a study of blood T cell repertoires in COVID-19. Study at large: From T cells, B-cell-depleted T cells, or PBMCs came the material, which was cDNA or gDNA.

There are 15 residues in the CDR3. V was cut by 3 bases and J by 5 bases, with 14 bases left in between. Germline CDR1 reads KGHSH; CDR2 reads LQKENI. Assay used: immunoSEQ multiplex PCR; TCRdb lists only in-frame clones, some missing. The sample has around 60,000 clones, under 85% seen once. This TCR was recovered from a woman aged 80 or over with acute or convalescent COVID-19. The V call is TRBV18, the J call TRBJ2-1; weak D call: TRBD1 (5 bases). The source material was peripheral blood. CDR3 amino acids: CASSPRQGENNEQFF. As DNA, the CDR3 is TGTGCCAGCTCACCGAGGCAAGGGGAAAACAATGAGCAGTTCTTC.